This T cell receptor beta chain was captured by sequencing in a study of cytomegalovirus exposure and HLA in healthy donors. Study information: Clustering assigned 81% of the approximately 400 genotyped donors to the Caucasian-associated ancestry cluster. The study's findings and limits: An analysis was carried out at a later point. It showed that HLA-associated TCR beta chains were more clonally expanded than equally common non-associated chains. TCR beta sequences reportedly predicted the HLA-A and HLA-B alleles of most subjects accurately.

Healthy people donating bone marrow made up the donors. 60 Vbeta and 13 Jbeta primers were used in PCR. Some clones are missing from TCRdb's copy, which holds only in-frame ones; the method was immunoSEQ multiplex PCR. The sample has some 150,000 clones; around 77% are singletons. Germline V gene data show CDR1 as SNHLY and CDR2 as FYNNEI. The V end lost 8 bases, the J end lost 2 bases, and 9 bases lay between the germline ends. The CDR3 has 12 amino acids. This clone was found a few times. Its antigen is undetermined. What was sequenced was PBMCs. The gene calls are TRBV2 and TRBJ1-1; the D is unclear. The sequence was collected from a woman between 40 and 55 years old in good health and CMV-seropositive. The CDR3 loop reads CASDILNTEAFF. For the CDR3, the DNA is TGTGCCAGCGACATACTCAACACTGAAGCTTTCTTT.